Below, one TCR beta chain is given with its context. CDR3 length equals 18 residues. CDR1 and CDR2 from the germline V gene are SNHLY and FYNNEI. V lost 6 bases to trimming and J lost 8 bases; unmatched junction nucleotides: 17. Every PCR received spiked-in synthetic TCR analog templates. Some clones are missing from TCRdb's copy, which holds only in-frame ones; the method was immunoSEQ multiplex PCR. The data hold about 120,000 clones, with around 89% observed a single time. These data are taken from a study of PD-L1 blockade in urothelial cancer. Across the study: Intravenous atezolizumab, 1,200 mg every 3 weeks, was begun by patients in the mid-2010s.

The time point denotes: peripheral blood 6 weeks after treatment start. Enrolled patients showed locally advanced or metastatic urothelial carcinoma. Between 1 and 8 samples, pretreatment and on-treatment, were given by each patient. The chain employs TRBV2 and TRBJ2-2; 11 bases are shared with TRBD1. The sequencing here drew on PBMCs, taken around atezolizumab (anti-PD-L1) treatment. The sequence derives from a man aged 60 to 69 with urothelial cancer. CDR3 protein: CASSPRLGGTGGLGELFF. The CDR3 DNA follows: TGTGCCAGCAGCCCTAGGCTAGGAGGGACAGGGGGTTTAGGGGAGCTGTTTTTT.